This T cell receptor beta chain was retrieved from a study of T cell responses to AZD1222 COVID-19 vaccine. Points from the study as a whole: Only a handful of AZD1222 recipients, more than five in all, had baseline seropositivity. The repertoires were collected only after the peak T cell response. Spike as a whole was targeted by vaccine-associated CD4 TCRs, dominant at 160-218 and 743-854. Reportedly, nearly half the spike-specific TCRs target unmutated variant regions.

Details on this clone: The antigen remains undetermined.

Germline lookup yields CDR1 SGHTA and CDR2 FQGNSA. V shed 7 bases and J 10 bases; nucleotides not matched to a gene: 16. The CDR3 is 15 residues long. Assay: immunoSEQ multiplex PCR; the TCRdb copy retains only in-frame clones and omits some. The sample yields 120,000 to 150,000 clones, 88% seen once. This sequence was found in an adult in good health. This material consisted of peripheral blood, taken on day 0 of AZD1222 vaccination. This chain connects TRBV7-2 to TRBJ2-1; 7 bases agree with TRBD2. The CDR3 nucleotides are TGTGCCAGCACCCTATCTCAGGTGGGAGGGAACGAGCAGTTCTTC. Translated: CASTLSQVGGNEQFF. Complete variable domain (other parts from reference TRBV7-2 and TRBJ2-1): GAGVSQSPSNKVTEKGKDVELRCDPISGHTALYWYRQSLGQGLEFLIYFQGNSAPDKSGLPSDRFSAERTGGSVSTLTIQRTQQEDSAVYLCASTLSQVGGNEQFFGPGTRLTVL.